This TCR beta chain was documented in a study of beta chain features in type 1 diabetes. Study information: The number of sorted cells examined across all samples was around 98 million.

The CDR3 has 17 amino acids. V lost 5 bases and J lost 1, with 17 bases in between. Per the germline V gene, CDR1 is SEHNR and CDR2 is FQNEAQ (reference sequence). Sorting of CD4+ naive, central memory, regulatory and stem cell-like memory cells was performed via CD45RO/CCR7/CD25/CD127/CD95/CD27. Expressed TCRB transcripts were sequenced because the entire RNA isolate underwent reverse transcription. The read count averaged about 3.6 million across naive, central memory and regulatory T cell samples. TCRdb's table, derived via immunoSEQ multiplex PCR, lists solely in-frame clones and lacks some. The repertoire includes roughly 150,000 clones, approximately 12% of them detected once, and about 2.1% sits in the top ten. This clone was seen more than once but under ten times. What it binds is unknown. Whole-study findings and limits: TCRB CDR3 length was moderately but significantly reduced in all four CD4+ subsets of Type 1 diabetes patients.

Sequenced: central memory CD4+ T cells from blood. V usage is TRBV7-9 and J usage is TRBJ2-2; possibly TRBD1 for D (6 bases). This TCR came from a man younger than 35 in good health. This CDR3 is CASSANHRDKNTGELFF. The CDR3 bases are TGTGCCAGCAGCGCCAACCATCGGGACAAGAACACCGGGGAGCTGTTTTTT.